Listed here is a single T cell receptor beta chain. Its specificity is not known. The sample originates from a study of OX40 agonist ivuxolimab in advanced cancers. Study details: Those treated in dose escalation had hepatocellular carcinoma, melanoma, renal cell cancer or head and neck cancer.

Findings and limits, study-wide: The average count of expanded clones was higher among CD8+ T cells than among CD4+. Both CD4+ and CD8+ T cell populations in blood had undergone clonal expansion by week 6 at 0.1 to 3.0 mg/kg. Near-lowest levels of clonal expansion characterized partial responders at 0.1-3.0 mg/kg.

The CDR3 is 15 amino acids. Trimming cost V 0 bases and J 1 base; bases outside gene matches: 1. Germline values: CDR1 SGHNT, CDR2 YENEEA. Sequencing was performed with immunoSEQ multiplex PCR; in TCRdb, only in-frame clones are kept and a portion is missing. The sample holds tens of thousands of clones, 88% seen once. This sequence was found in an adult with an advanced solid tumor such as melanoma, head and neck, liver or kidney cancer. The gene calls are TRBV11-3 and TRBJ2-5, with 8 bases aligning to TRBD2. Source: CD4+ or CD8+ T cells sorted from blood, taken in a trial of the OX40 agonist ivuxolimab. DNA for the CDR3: TGTGCCAGCAGCTTAGATGGGACTAGCCAAGAGACCCAGTACTTC. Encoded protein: CASSLDGTSQETQYF.